This TCR beta chain was profiled in a study of blood T cell repertoires in COVID-19. Study overall: Sites in the United States, Italy and Spain provided acute and convalescent COVID-19 samples. The analysed material was cDNA or gDNA that came from T cells, B-cell-depleted T cells, or PBMCs.

Germline V gene lookup returns CDR1 LNHDA and CDR2 SQIVND (reference sequence). CDR3 size: 20 residues. Trimming cost V 5 bases and J 0 bases, with 26 bases left between them. Per the authors' pipeline: Amplified reference gene primers provided the basis for estimating nucleated cell counts. Only in-frame clones appear in the TCRdb table, and some are missing; sequencing was by immunoSEQ multiplex PCR. That table supplies the V and J calls and clone size; D and trimming were determined from the DNA. The table records roughly 250,000 clones, about 86% of them present only once. Sequenced sample: peripheral blood. The chain employs TRBV19 and TRBJ1-5, with TRBD1 as a possible D gene (6 bases). The sequence was obtained from a woman aged 55-70 years with active or convalescent COVID-19. CDR3 sequence (DNA): TGTGCCAGTAGTGCAGACGGGACACTTCGGCCGGTGAATAGCAATCAGCCCCAGCATTTT. Protein product: CASSADGTLRPVNSNQPQHF.